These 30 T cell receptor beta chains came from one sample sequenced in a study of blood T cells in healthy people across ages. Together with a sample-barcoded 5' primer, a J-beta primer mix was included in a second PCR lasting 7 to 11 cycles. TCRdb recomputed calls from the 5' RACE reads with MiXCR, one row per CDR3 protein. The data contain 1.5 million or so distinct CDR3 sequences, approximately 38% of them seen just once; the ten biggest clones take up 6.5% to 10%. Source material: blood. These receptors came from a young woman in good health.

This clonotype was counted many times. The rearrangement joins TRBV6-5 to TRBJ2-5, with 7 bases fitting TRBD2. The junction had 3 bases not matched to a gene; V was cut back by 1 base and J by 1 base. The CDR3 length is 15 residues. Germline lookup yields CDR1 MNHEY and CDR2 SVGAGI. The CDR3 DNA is TGTGCCAGCAGTTACTTCGGGGGGATCCAAGAGACCCAGTACTTC. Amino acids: CASSYFGGIQETQYF.

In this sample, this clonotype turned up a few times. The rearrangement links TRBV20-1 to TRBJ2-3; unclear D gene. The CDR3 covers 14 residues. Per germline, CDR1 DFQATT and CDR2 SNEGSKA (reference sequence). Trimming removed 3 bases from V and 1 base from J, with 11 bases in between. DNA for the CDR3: TGCAGTGCTAGTAGAGAGACGGGCACAGATACGCAGTATTTT. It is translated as CSASRETGTDTQYF.

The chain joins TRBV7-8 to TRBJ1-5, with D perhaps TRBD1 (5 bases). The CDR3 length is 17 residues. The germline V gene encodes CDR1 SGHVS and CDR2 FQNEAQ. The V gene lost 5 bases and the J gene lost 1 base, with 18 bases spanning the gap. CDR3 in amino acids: CASSPYRLPSSNQPQHF. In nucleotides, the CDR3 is TGTGCCAGCAGCCCATACAGGCTGCCTTCAAGCAATCAGCCCCAGCATTTT.

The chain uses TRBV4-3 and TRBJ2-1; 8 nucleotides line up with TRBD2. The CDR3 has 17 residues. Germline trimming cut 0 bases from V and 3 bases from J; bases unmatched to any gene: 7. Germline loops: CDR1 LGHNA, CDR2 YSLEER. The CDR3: CASSQDRIAGNYNEQFF. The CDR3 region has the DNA TGCGCCAGCAGCCAAGATAGAATAGCGGGGAACTACAATGAGCAGTTCTTC.

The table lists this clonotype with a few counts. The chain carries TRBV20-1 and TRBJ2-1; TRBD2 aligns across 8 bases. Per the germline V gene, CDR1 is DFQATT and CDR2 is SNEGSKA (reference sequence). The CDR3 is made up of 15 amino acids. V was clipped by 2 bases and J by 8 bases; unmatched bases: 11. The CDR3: CSARRGGTSLDEQFF. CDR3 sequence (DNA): TGCAGTGCTAGAAGAGGTGGGACTAGTCTCGATGAGCAGTTCTTC.

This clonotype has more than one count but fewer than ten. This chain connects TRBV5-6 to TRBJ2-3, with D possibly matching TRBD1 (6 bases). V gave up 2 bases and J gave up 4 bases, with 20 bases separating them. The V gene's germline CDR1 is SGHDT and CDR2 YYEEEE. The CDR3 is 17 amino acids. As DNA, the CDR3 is TGTGCCAGCAGCTTCTCGTACAAGACAGACAGGCCAGATACGCAGTATTTT. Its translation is CASSFSYKTDRPDTQYF. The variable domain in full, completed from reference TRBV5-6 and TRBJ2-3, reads DAGVTQSPTHLIKTRGQQVTLRCSPKSGHDTVSWYQQALGQGPQFIFQYYEEEERQRGNFPDRFSGHQFPNYSSELNVNALLLGDSALYLCASSFSYKTDRPDTQYFGPGTRLTVL.

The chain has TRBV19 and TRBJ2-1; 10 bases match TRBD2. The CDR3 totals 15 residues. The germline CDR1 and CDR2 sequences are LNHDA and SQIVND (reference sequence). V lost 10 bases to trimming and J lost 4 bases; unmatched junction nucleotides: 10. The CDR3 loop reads CATSPGTSDYNEQFF. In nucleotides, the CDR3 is TGTGCCACCTCGCCCGGGACTAGCGATTACAATGAGCAGTTCTTC.

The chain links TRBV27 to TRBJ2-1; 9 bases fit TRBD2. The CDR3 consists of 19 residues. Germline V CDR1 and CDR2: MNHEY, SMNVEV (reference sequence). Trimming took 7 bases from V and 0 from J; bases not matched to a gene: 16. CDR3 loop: CASIPVAGAFYSSYNEQFF. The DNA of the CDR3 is TGTGCCAGCATCCCAGTAGCGGGGGCTTTCTACAGCTCCTACAATGAGCAGTTCTTC.

The CDR3 region has the DNA TGTGCCAGCAGTGAATCTCCGGGACAGGGGGGGGATAACTATGGCTACACCTTC. Its protein is CASSESPGQGGDNYGYTF. This sequence joins TRBV25-1 and TRBJ1-2; 11 bases match TRBD1. This CDR3 is 18 amino acids long. CDR1 is MGHDK, CDR2 SYGVNS, per germline. Trimming cost V 1 base and J 1 base; bases outside gene matches: 8.

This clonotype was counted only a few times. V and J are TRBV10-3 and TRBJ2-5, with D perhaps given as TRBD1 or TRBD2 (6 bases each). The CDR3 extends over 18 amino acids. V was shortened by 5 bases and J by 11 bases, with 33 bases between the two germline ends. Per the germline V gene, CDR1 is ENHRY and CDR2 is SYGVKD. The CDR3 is CAISPGHPTSPPHNEQYF. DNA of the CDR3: TGTGCCATCAGTCCGGGACACCCTACTAGCCCTCCGCACAATGAGCAGTACTTC.

CDR3 protein: CASSQASPGPSGYEQYF. CDR3 sequence (DNA): TGCGCCAGCAGCCAGGCGTCACCGGGACCCTCGGGGTACGAGCAGTACTTC. The chain employs TRBV4-1 and TRBJ2-7, with D tentatively TRBD1 or TRBD2 (5 bases each). This CDR3 contains 17 residues. Trimming cost V 3 bases and J 4 bases, with 22 bases left between them. Germline V lookup: CDR1 MGHRA, CDR2 YSYEKL.

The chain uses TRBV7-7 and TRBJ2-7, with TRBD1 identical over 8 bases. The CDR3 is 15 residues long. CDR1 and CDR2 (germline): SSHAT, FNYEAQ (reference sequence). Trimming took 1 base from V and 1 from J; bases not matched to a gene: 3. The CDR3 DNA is TGTGCCAGCAGCTTAGGGACAGGGACATCCTACGAGCAGTACTTC. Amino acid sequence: CASSLGTGTSYEQYF. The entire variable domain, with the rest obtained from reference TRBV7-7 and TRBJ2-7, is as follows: GAGVSQSPRYKVTKRGQDVTLRCDPISSHATLYWYQQALGQGPEFLTYFNYEAQPDKSGLPSDRFSAERPEGSISTLTIQRTEQRDSAMYRCASSLGTGTSYEQYFGPGTRLTVT.

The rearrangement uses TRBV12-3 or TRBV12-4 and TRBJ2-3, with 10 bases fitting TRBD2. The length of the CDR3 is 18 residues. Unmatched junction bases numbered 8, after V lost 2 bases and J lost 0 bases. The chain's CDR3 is CASSLRLAGASSTDTQYF. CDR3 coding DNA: TGTGCCAGCAGTTTAAGGCTAGCGGGGGCCTCTAGCACAGATACGCAGTATTTT.

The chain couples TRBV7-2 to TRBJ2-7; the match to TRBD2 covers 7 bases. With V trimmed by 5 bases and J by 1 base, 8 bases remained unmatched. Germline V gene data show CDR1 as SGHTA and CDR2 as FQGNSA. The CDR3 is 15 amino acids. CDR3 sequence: CASSVTSDASYEQYF. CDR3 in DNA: TGTGCCAGCAGCGTTACTAGCGACGCATCCTACGAGCAGTACTTC.

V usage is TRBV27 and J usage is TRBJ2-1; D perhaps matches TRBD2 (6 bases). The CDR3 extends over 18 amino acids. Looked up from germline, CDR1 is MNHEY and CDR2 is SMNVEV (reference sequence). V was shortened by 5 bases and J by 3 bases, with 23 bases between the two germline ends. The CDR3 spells CASSPPGKGRSFYNEQFF. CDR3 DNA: TGTGCCAGCAGTCCCCCAGGTAAGGGGAGGAGCTTCTACAATGAGCAGTTCTTC.

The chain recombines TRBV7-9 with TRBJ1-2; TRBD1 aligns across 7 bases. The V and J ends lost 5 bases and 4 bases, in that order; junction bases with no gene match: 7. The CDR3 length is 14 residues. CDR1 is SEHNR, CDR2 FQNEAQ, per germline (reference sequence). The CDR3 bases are TGTGCCAGCAGCCTGTCCCAGGGGGGCTATGGCTACACCTTC. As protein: CASSLSQGGYGYTF.

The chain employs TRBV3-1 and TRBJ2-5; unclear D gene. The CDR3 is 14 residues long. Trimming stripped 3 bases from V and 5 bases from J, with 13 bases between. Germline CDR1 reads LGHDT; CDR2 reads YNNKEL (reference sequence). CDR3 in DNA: TGTGCCAGCAGCCACGGAACCCCCTGGGAGACCCAGTACTTC. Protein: CASSHGTPWETQYF.

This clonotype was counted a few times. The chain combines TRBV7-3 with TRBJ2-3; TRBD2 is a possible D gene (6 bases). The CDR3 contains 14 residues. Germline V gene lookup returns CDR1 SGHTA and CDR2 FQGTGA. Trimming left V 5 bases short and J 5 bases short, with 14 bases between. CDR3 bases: TGTGCCAGCAGCACACGGGACTTCCAAGATACGCAGTATTTT. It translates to CASSTRDFQDTQYF.

CDR3 region: CSARVGGDQPQHF. As DNA, the CDR3 is TGCAGTGCTAGGGTAGGAGGGGATCAGCCCCAGCATTTT. The genes are TRBV20-1 and TRBJ1-5, with D perhaps matching TRBD1 (5 bases). The germline CDR1 and CDR2 sequences are DFQATT and SNEGSKA (reference sequence). This CDR3 comprises 13 residues. Trimming cost V 3 bases and J 5 bases, with 11 bases left between them.

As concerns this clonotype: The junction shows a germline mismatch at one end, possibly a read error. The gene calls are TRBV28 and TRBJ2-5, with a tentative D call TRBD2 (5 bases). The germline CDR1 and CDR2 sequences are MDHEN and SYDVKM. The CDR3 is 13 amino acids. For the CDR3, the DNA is TGTGCCGGCAGTCCCTCCGGGCCCCGCGGGCAGTACTTC. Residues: CAGSPSGPRGQYF.

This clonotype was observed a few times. CDR3 in amino acids: CASSPRVSGSSYEQYF. As DNA, the CDR3 is TGCGCCAGCAGCCCTCGGGTTAGCGGCAGCTCCTACGAGCAGTACTTC. The chain carries TRBV4-1 and TRBJ2-7, with D perhaps TRBD2 (6 bases). V was clipped by 4 bases and J by 0 bases, with 16 bases between them. The CDR3 length is 16 residues. Per germline, CDR1 MGHRA and CDR2 YSYEKL.

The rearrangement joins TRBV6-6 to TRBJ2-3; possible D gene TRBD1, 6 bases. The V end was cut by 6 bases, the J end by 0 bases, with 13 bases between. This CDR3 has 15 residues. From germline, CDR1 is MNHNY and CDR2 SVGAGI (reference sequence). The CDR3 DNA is TGTGCCAGCAGGTCAGGGACACCTAGCACAGATACGCAGTATTTT. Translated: CASRSGTPSTDTQYF.

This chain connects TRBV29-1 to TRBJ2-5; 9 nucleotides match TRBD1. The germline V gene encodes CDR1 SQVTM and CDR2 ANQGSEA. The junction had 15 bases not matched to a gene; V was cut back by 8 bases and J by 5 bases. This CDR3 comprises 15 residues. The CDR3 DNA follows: TGCAGCTATACCAGAGGGACAGGGAAGGATGAGACCCAGTACTTC. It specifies CSYTRGTGKDETQYF.

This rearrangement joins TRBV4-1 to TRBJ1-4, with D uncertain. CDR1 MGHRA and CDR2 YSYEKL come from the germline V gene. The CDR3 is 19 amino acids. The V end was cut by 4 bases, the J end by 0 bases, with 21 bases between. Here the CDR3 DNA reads TGCGCCAGCAGCCGCATTGCGGGGATTTTGGCGGCAACTAATGAAAAACTGTTTTTT. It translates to CASSRIAGILAATNEKLFF.

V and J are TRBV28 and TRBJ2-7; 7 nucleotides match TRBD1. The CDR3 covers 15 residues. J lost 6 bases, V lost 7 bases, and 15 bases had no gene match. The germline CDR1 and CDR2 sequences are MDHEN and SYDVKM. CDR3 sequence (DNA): TGTGCCAGCAAACCCACGACAGGGCCCACCATCGAGCAGTACTTC. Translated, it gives CASKPTTGPTIEQYF.

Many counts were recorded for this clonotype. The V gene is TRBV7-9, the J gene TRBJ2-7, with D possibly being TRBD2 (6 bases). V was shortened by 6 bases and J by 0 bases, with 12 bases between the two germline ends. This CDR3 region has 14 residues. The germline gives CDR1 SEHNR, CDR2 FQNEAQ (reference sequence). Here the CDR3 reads CASSSSSGSYEQYF. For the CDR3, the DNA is TGTGCCAGCAGTTCGAGTAGCGGCTCCTACGAGCAGTACTTC.

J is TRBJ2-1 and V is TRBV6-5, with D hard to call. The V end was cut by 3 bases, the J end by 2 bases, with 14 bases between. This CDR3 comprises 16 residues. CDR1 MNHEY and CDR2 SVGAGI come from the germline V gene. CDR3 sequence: CASSYGSGPTYNEQFF. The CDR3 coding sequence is TGTGCCAGCAGTTATGGGTCGGGTCCTACCTACAATGAGCAGTTCTTC.

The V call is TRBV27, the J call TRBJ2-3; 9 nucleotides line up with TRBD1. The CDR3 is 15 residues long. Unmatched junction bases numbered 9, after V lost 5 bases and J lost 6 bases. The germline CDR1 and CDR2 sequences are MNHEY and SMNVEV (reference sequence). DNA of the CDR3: TGTGCCAGCAGTCTCGGGACAGGGATTAGGGATACGCAGTATTTT. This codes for CASSLGTGIRDTQYF.

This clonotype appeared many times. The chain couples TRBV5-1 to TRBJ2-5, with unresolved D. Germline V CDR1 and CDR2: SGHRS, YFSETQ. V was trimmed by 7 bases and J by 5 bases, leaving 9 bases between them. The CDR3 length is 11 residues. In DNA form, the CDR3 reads TGCGCCAGCCTTGACGTGGAGACCCAGTACTTC. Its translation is CASLDVETQYF.

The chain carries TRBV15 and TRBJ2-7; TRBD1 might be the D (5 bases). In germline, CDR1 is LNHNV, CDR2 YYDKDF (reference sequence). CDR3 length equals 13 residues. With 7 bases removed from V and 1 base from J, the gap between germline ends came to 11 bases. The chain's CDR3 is CATKGPGSYEQYF. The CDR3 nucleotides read TGTGCCACCAAGGGCCCAGGGTCCTACGAGCAGTACTTC.